The 24 T cell receptor beta chains below all came from one sample that was sequenced in a study of CD8 T cells in Susac syndrome. After extraction with the RNeasy kit, roughly 0.5 to 1 ug of the RNA was reverse transcribed using random hexamers. TCRdb re-called the immunoSEQ multiplex PCR reads with MiXCR, one entry per CDR3 protein. Here the sample spans around 300,000 distinct CDR3 sequences, 89% being singletons. Material for sequencing was CD8+ T cells from PBMCs. The receptors stem from a human donor with multiple sclerosis.

The V call is TRBV20-1, the J call TRBJ2-7; D is undetermined. This CDR3 comprises 14 residues. Trimming stripped 0 bases from V and 3 bases from J, with 12 bases between. Germline CDR1 reads DFQATT; CDR2 reads SNEGSKA (reference sequence). DNA of the CDR3: TGCAGTGCTAGAGATGGTAGTAGCCGCTACGAGCAGTACTTC. Residues: CSARDGSSRYEQYF.

This CDR3 is CATTVGDTEAFF. Written as DNA, the CDR3 is TGTGCCACCACCGTTGGGGACACTGAAGCTTTCTTT. The chain carries TRBV6-6 and TRBJ1-1; no firm D call. Germline CDR1 MNHNY, CDR2 SVGAGI (reference sequence). The CDR3 length is 12 residues. Trimming cost V 10 bases and J 3 bases, with 12 bases left between them.

This clonotype was recorded once. The gene calls are TRBV24-1 and TRBJ2-5; D ambiguous. This CDR3 contains 16 residues. CDR1 and CDR2 (germline): KGHDR, SFDVKD. Trimming cost V 3 bases and J 2 bases, with 15 bases left between them. The CDR3 loop reads CATSDSQQDLQETQYF. For the CDR3, the DNA is TGTGCCACCAGTGATAGTCAGCAAGATCTACAAGAGACCCAGTACTTC.

This clonotype was counted only a few times. V and J are TRBV4-2 and TRBJ2-7; TRBD2 matches at 9 bases. The CDR3 has 15 residues. Losses at the gene ends were 4 bases for V and 3 bases for J; bases not matched to a gene: 7. Per the germline V gene, CDR1 is LGHNA and CDR2 is YNFKEQ. The CDR3 coding sequence is TGTGCCAGCAGCCCCGAGCGACTAGCGGTCTACGAGCAGTACTTC. Amino acids: CASSPERLAVYEQYF.

J is TRBJ2-7 and V is TRBV25-1; weak D call: TRBD2 (5 bases). Trimming cost V 5 bases and J 1 base, with 9 bases left between them. Germline V gene sequence: CDR1 MGHDK, CDR2 SYGVNS. The CDR3 totals 13 residues. The CDR3 nucleotides are TGTGCCAGCAGTCGAGGAGGTTCCTACGAGCAGTACTTC. This sequence encodes CASSRGGSYEQYF.

This chain joins TRBV9 and TRBJ2-1, with D perhaps being TRBD1 or TRBD2 (5 bases each). The ends were cut back, 3 bases at V and 0 bases at J, with 16 bases in the middle. This CDR3 comprises 17 residues. Per the germline V gene, CDR1 is SGDLS and CDR2 is YYNGEE. CDR3: CASSDDPGASSYNEQFF. The DNA for the CDR3 is TGTGCCAGCAGCGATGACCCCGGGGCGAGCTCCTACAATGAGCAGTTCTTC.

This chain connects TRBV9 to TRBJ2-7; D unclear. The CDR3 contains 14 residues. The germline V gene encodes CDR1 SGDLS and CDR2 YYNGEE. The V end lost 0 bases, the J end lost 2 bases, and 9 bases lay between the germline ends. The DNA for the CDR3 is TGTGCCAGCAGCGTAGTGGCGGAAGCCTACGAGCAGTACTTC. Amino acids: CASSVVAEAYEQYF. The full variable domain, with the rest looked up from reference TRBV9 and TRBJ2-7, is DSGVTQTPKHLITATGQRVTLRCSPRSGDLSVYWYQQSLDQGLQFLIQYYNGEERAKGNILERFSAQQFPDLHSELNLSSLELGDSALYFCASSVVAEAYEQYFGPGTRLTVT.

The chain uses TRBV19 and TRBJ1-5; D is perhaps TRBD1 (5 bases). Trimming pared 3 bases from V and 7 bases from J, leaving 16 bases between. The CDR3 is made up of 15 amino acids. Germline V gene lookup returns CDR1 LNHDA and CDR2 SQIVND (reference sequence). The CDR3 is CASSIPEAPGQPQHF. The CDR3 nucleotides are TGTGCCAGTAGTATTCCGGAGGCACCAGGGCAGCCCCAGCATTTT.

This chain joins TRBV9 and TRBJ1-6, with a tentative D call TRBD1 (6 bases). Germline V gene sequence: CDR1 SGDLS, CDR2 YYNGEE. With 4 bases removed from V and 4 bases from J, the gap between germline ends came to 15 bases. The CDR3 consists of 16 residues. CDR3 loop: CASSQTLTGYNSPLHF. The DNA of the CDR3 is TGTGCCAGCAGCCAGACTTTAACAGGGTATAATTCACCCCTCCACTTT.

The V gene is TRBV15, the J gene TRBJ2-5, with 12 bases lining up with TRBD2. The CDR3 totals 18 residues. The germline gives CDR1 LNHNV, CDR2 YYDKDF (reference sequence). The V segment lost 0 bases and the J segment 5 bases; nucleotides outside the gene matches: 10. The CDR3 here is CATSREGVVGTSGETQYF. CDR3 DNA sequence: TGTGCCACCAGCAGAGAAGGGGTCGTCGGGACTAGCGGGGAGACCCAGTACTTC.

The V and J genes are TRBV28 and TRBJ1-3, with D uncertain. CDR3 length: 11 amino acids. The V end was cut by 6 bases, the J end by 5 bases, with 5 bases between. Per the germline V gene, CDR1 is MDHEN and CDR2 is SYDVKM. This CDR3 is CASRGRNTIYF. The CDR3 region has the DNA TGTGCCAGCAGGGGTAGAAACACCATATATTTT.

Here the CDR3 reads CASSQGQDAEKLFF. The CDR3, as DNA: TGTGCCAGCAGTCAAGGACAGGACGCGGAAAAACTGTTTTTT. V is TRBV12-3 or TRBV12-4 and J is TRBJ1-4; 7 positions match TRBD1. V shed 5 bases, J shed 8 bases, and the junction held 8 bases outside the gene matches. The CDR3 runs 14 residues.

This rearrangement joins TRBV4-2 to TRBJ1-1; D gene ambiguous. The CDR3 spans 13 residues. CDR1 and CDR2 (germline): LGHNA, YNFKEQ. Trimming took 1 base from V and 5 from J, leaving 8 bases between them. CDR3 amino acids: CASSQVSLTEAFF. The CDR3 nucleotides read TGTGCCAGCAGCCAAGTCTCGTTAACTGAAGCTTTCTTT.

The J gene is TRBJ2-1, the V gene TRBV15; no firm D call. In germline, CDR1 is LNHNV, CDR2 YYDKDF (reference sequence). Deletions cut 5 bases from V and 2 bases from J, with 4 bases between. This CDR3 region has 12 residues. The CDR3 loop is CATSPTYNEQFF. The CDR3 DNA reads as TGTGCCACCAGCCCAACCTACAATGAGCAGTTCTTC.

J is TRBJ2-7 and V is TRBV4-2; no definite D call. The CDR3 is 15 residues long. Trimming took off 0 bases at V and 3 bases at J, with 12 bases between the two ends. Germline CDR1 LGHNA, CDR2 YNFKEQ. The CDR3 DNA reads TGTGCCAGCAGCCAAGATCCTGGGCCCCTCTACGAGCAGTACTTC. It encodes CASSQDPGPLYEQYF.

This clonotype was seen just once. V is TRBV15 and J is TRBJ1-5, with 11 bases lining up with TRBD1. The CDR3 extends over 21 amino acids. The V gene end was trimmed by 4 bases and the J gene end by 1 base; junction bases not matched to a gene: 18. The V gene's germline CDR1 is LNHNV and CDR2 YYDKDF (reference sequence). The CDR3 loop is CATSTNNWGQGGFLSNQPQHF. The CDR3 bases are TGTGCCACCAGCACCAATAACTGGGGACAGGGGGGGTTCCTCAGCAATCAGCCCCAGCATTTT.

The chain recombines TRBV28 with TRBJ2-3; a possible D gene is TRBD2 (5 bases). Trimming took off 10 bases at V and 3 bases at J, with 11 bases between the two ends. The CDR3 runs 12 residues. Per the germline V gene, CDR1 is MDHEN and CDR2 is SYDVKM. DNA for the CDR3: TGTGCCATCCGGGGTGTAACAGATACGCAGTATTTT. It specifies CAIRGVTDTQYF.

The rearrangement uses TRBV19 and TRBJ2-7; D is ambiguous. CDR3 size: 13 residues. Deletions cut 5 bases from V and 3 bases from J, with 11 bases between. Germline CDR1 LNHDA, CDR2 SQIVND (reference sequence). This chain's CDR3 is CASSASDGYEQYF. The CDR3 DNA reads as TGTGCCAGTAGTGCCTCCGACGGCTACGAGCAGTACTTC.

V usage is TRBV30 and J usage is TRBJ1-1; D gene uncertain. Between the trimmed V and J ends, which lost 3 bases and 0 bases, there was a span of 5 bases. The germline CDR1 and CDR2 sequences are GTSNPN and SVGIG (reference sequence). CDR3 length: 12 amino acids. CDR3 loop: CAWSSMNTEAFF. As DNA, the CDR3 is TGTGCCTGGAGCTCGATGAACACTGAAGCTTTCTTT.

This chain connects TRBV7-9 to TRBJ1-4; 10 bases are shared with TRBD1. Unmatched junction bases numbered 9, after V lost 5 bases and J lost 9 bases. Germline assignment: CDR1 SEHNR and CDR2 FQNEAQ (reference sequence). This CDR3 region has 15 residues. CDR3 nucleotides: TGTGCCAGCAGCACCCGACAGGGGGCAAGACAAAAACTGTTTTTT. Translated, it gives CASSTRQGARQKLFF.

This chain links TRBV12-3 or TRBV12-4 with TRBJ2-5; unclear D gene. Trimming took 7 bases from V and 5 from J, leaving 14 bases between them. This CDR3 spans 13 amino acids. CDR3: CASTQTGSETQYF. The CDR3 DNA reads TGTGCCAGCACTCAGACCGGCTCCGAGACCCAGTACTTC.

V is TRBV6-5 and J is TRBJ1-2; D call uncertain. This CDR3 is 12 amino acids long. Germline values: CDR1 MNHEY, CDR2 SVGAGI. V gave up 5 bases and J gave up 6 bases, with 10 bases separating them. As DNA, the CDR3 is TGTGCCAGCAGTCCTCATAGAAATGGCTACACCTTC. Its protein is CASSPHRNGYTF.

The chain joins TRBV30 to TRBJ1-2; 10 bases align to TRBD1. The ends lost 3 bases at V and 0 bases at J; junction bases unmatched: 10. The CDR3 runs to 17 residues. CDR1 is GTSNPN, CDR2 SVGIG, per germline (reference sequence). For the CDR3, the DNA is TGTGCCTGGAGCGCTCCGGGACAGGGGCCAACTAACTATGGCTACACCTTC. This sequence encodes CAWSAPGQGPTNYGYTF.

V gene TRBV9 combines with J gene TRBJ1-1; D is uncertain. The CDR3 consists of 13 residues. Germline values: CDR1 SGDLS, CDR2 YYNGEE. V lost 6 bases to trimming and J lost 6 bases, with 15 bases between them. CDR3 in DNA: TGTGCCAGCACCCCCGGGTGGAGCTCTGAAGCTTTCTTT. Translating it yields CASTPGWSSEAFF.